What follows are 5 T cell receptor beta chains derived from one specimen sequenced in a study of radiotherapy plus CTLA-4 blockade in lung cancer. Produced via immunoSEQ multiplex PCR; TCRdb's table is partial and in-frame only. The sample includes about 73,000 clones, around 86% of them seen just once. The sample in question was peripheral blood, obtained from a patient treated with radiotherapy plus ipilimumab. These receptors were obtained from a human donor with non-small cell lung cancer that progressed on radiotherapy plus ipilimumab.

The chain uses TRBV7-6 and TRBJ2-3; D is unclear. The CDR3 is 12 residues long. Looked up from germline, CDR1 is SGHVS and CDR2 is FNYEAQ. The V end lost 5 bases, the J end lost 2 bases, and 5 bases lay between the germline ends. CDR3 nucleotide sequence: TGTGCCAGCAGCCTATACACAGATACGCAGTATTTT. It is translated as CASSLYTDTQYF.

This clone was counted between two and nine times. The gene calls are TRBV5-4 and TRBJ1-3, with a tentative D call TRBD1 (6 bases). Germline CDR1 and CDR2: SGHNT and YYREEE (reference sequence). The CDR3 runs 13 residues. Trimming pared 1 base from V and 4 bases from J, leaving 6 bases between. CDR3: CASSLTGGNTIYF. Here the CDR3 DNA reads TGTGCCAGCAGCTTGACAGGGGGAAACACCATATATTTT.

This chain uses TRBV2 with TRBJ1-6; D uncertain. The CDR3 totals 16 residues. CDR1 and CDR2 (germline): SNHLY, FYNNEI. V dropped 7 bases and J dropped 1 base, with 14 bases sitting between them. This chain's CDR3 is CASMPRIGSYNSPLHF. As DNA, the CDR3 is TGTGCCAGCATGCCACGGATTGGGTCCTATAATTCACCCCTCCACTTT.

The chain links TRBV5-1 to TRBJ1-1; D possibly corresponds to TRBD1 (5 bases). Trimming cost V 4 bases and J 10 bases, with 17 bases left between them. The length of the CDR3 is 13 residues. The germline gives CDR1 SGHRS, CDR2 YFSETQ. CDR3 DNA: TGCGCCAGCAGCCCGTTAAGTGGGGCTGGAGCTTTCTTT. Its translation is CASSPLSGAGAFF.

The genes are TRBV5-1 and TRBJ1-1; 9 positions match TRBD1. This CDR3 contains 15 residues. The J segment lost 4 bases and the V segment lost 2 bases, leaving 6 bases of the junction unmatched. Germline V gives CDR1 SGHRS, CDR2 YFSETQ. The DNA of the CDR3 is TGCGCCAGCAGCTTACAACAGGGGGCTAGCACTGAAGCTTTCTTT. The encoded protein is CASSLQQGASTEAFF.